What follows describes a single TCR beta chain. Its antigen is undetermined. This table comes from immunoSEQ multiplex PCR, and its TCRdb copy is limited to in-frame clones, with some not included. The sample holds approximately 150,000 clones, less than 90% seen once. With 5 bases removed from V and 5 bases from J, the gap between germline ends came to 21 bases. This CDR3 region has 16 residues. The germline V gene has CDR1 SGHVS and CDR2 FNYEAQ. The data are from a study of cytomegalovirus exposure and HLA in healthy donors. About the research overall: The roughly 130 validation repertoires used the same platform as the 666 first-cohort repertoires, a later analysis reported. Whole-study findings and limits: Most TCR sequences were uncommon, yet certain public TCRs appeared in many donors. The authors listed roughly 150 TCR beta chains as cytomegalovirus-associated.

Sequenced input: PBMCs. The chain employs TRBV7-6 and TRBJ2-5; D possibly corresponds to TRBD2 (7 bases). This TCR derives from a man aged 30-40 years in good health and CMV-seropositive. The CDR3, as DNA: TGTGCCAGCAGCGACCCCTGGGGAGGGGGGAAGGAGACCCAGTACTTC. Its translation: CASSDPWGGGKETQYF.